This T cell receptor beta chain was sequenced in a study of Ad26.COV2.S vaccination and SARS-CoV-2 variants. Study-wide findings and caveats: People given the vaccine had a wider spike-specific TCR breadth than placebo recipients did. Responses of T cells in total may have been underestimated by the TCR breadth and depth analyses. Recipients of vaccine and of placebo showed similar breadth of their non-spike TCR repertoires.

For this clone: Its cognate antigen is unknown.

Germline V gives CDR1 LNHNV, CDR2 YYDKDF (reference sequence). CDR3 length: 11 residues. Trimming left V 11 bases short and J 7 bases short, with 11 bases between. Clones were read by immunoSEQ multiplex PCR, and TCRdb kept only the in-frame ones, dropping some. The sample lists more than 150,000 clones; around 88% were seen once. The chain is built from TRBV15 and TRBJ1-4; weak D call: TRBD1 (6 bases). The specimen comprised peripheral blood, sampled after recovery from COVID-19. The receptor's source is a human donor who had recovered from COVID-19. The CDR3 coding sequence is TGTGCCGTTAGAGGGGGTGAAAAACTGTTTTTT. As protein: CAVRGGEKLFF.